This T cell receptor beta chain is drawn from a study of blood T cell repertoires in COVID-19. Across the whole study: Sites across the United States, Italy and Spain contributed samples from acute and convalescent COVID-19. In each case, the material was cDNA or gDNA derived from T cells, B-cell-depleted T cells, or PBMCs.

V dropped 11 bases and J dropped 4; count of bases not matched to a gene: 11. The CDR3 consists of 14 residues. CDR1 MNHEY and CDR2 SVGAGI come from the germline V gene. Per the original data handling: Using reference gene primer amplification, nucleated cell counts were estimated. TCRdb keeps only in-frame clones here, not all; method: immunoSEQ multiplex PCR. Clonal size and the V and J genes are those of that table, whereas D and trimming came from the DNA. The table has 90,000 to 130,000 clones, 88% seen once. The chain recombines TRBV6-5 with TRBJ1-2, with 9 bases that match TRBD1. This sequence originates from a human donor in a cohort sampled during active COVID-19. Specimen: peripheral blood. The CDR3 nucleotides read TGTGCCCTTCTGTGGGGACAGGGACCCTATGGCTACACCTTC. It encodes CALLWGQGPYGYTF.